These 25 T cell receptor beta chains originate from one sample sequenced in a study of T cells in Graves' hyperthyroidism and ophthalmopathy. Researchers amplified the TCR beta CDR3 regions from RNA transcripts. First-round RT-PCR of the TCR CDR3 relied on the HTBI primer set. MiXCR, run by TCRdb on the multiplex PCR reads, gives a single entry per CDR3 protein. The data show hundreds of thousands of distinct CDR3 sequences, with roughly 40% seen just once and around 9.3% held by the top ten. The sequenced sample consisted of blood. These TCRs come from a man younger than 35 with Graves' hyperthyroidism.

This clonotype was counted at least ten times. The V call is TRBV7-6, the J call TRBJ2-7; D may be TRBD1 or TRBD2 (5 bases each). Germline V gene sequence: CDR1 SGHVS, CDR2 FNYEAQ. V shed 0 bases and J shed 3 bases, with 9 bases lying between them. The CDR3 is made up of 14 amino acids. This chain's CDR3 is CASSLALGDYEQYF. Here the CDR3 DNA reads TGTGCCAGCAGCTTAGCCCTGGGGGACTACGAGCAGTACTTC.

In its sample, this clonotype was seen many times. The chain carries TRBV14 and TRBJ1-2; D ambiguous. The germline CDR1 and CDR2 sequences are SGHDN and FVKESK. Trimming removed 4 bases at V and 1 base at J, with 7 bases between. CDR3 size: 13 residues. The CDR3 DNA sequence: TGTGCCAGCAGCCTACACAGTAACTATGGCTACACCTTC. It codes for CASSLHSNYGYTF.

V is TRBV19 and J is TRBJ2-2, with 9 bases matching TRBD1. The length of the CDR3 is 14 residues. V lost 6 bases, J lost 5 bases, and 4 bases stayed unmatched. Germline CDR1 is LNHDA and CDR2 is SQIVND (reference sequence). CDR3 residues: CASRPDRGTGELFF. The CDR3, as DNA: TGTGCCAGTAGGCCGGACAGGGGTACCGGGGAGCTGTTTTTT.

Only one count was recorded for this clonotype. This CDR3 reads CASRATGLYGYTF. Here the CDR3 DNA reads TGTGCCAGTCGAGCGACAGGGCTCTATGGCTACACCTTC. The V and J genes are TRBV27 and TRBJ1-2; 7 bases agree with TRBD1. The CDR3 has 13 amino acids. CDR1 is MNHEY and CDR2 is SMNVEV in the germline V gene (reference sequence). V lost 9 bases, J lost 4 bases, and 8 bases stayed unmatched.

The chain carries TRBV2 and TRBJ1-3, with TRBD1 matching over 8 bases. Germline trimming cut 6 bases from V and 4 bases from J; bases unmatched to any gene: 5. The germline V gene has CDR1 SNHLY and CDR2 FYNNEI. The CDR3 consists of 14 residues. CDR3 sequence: CASRTGVSGNTIYF. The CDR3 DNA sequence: TGTGCCAGCAGGACAGGGGTCTCAGGAAACACCATATATTTT. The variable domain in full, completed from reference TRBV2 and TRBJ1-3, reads EPEVTQTPSHQVTQMGQEVILRCVPISNHLYFYWYRQILGQKVEFLVSFYNNEISEKSEIFDDQFSVERPDGSNFTLKIRSTKLEDSAMYFCASRTGVSGNTIYFGEGSWLTVV.

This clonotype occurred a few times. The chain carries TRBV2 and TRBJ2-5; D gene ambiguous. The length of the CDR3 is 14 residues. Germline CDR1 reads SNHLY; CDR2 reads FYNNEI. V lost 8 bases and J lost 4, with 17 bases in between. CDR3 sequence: CASSPQLGAETQYF. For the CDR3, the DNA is TGTGCCAGCTCACCACAGTTGGGCGCAGAGACCCAGTACTTC.

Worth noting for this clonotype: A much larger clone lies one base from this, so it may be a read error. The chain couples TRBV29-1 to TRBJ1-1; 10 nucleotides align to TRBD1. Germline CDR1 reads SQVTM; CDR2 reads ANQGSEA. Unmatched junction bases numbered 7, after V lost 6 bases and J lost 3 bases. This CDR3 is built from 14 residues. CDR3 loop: CSVVDGQGDTEAFF. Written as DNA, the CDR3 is TGCAGCGTGGTGGACGGACAGGGGGACACTGAAGCTTTCTTT.

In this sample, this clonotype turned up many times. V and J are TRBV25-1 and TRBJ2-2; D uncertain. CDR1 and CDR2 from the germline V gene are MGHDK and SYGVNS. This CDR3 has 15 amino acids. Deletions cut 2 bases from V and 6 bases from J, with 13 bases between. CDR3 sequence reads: CASSERAAHAGELFF. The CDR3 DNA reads TGTGCCAGCAGTGAAAGGGCCGCCCACGCCGGGGAGCTGTTTTTT.

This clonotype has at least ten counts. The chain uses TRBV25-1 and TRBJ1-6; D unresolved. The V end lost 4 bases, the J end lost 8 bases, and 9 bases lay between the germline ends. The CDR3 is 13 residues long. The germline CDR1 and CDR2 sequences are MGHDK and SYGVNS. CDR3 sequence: CASSVGKDSPLHF. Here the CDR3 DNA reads TGTGCCAGCAGTGTGGGGAAAGATTCACCCCTCCACTTT.

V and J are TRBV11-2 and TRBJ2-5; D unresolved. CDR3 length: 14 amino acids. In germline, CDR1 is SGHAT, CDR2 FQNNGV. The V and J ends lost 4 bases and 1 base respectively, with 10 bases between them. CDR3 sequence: CASSSDSSQETQYF. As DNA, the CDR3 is TGTGCCAGCAGCTCAGATTCTAGCCAAGAGACCCAGTACTTC.

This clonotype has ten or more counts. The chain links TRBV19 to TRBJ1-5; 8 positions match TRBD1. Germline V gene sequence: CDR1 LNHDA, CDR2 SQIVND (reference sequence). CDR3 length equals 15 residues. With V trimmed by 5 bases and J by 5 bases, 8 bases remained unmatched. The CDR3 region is CASSSTDRVHQPQHF. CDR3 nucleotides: TGTGCCAGTAGTTCGACGGACAGGGTCCATCAGCCCCAGCATTTT.

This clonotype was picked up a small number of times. Here the CDR3 reads CASSLIPLSTEAFF. CDR3 DNA: TGTGCCAGCAGCTTAATTCCCCTGAGCACTGAAGCTTTCTTT. This chain joins TRBV7-8 and TRBJ1-1; D gene ambiguous. This CDR3 has 14 residues. The germline V gene has CDR1 SGHVS and CDR2 FQNEAQ. Trimming cost V 2 bases and J 4 bases, with 11 bases left between them.

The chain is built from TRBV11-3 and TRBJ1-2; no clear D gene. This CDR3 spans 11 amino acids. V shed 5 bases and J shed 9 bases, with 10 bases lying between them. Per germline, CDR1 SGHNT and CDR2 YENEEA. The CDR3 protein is CASSPDASYTF. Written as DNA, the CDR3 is TGTGCCAGCAGCCCGGACGCCAGCTACACCTTC. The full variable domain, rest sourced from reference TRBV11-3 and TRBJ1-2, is EAGVVQSPRYKIIEKKQPVAFWCNPISGHNTLYWYLQNLGQGPELLIRYENEEAVDDSQLPKDRFSAERLKGVDSTLKIQPAELGDSAVYLCASSPDASYTFGSGTRLTVV.

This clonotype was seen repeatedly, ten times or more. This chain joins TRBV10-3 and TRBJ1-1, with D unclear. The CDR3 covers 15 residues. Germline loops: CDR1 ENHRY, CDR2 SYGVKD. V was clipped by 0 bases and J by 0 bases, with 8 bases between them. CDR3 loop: CAISESDIMNTEAFF. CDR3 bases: TGTGCCATCAGTGAGTCGGATATCATGAACACTGAAGCTTTCTTT.

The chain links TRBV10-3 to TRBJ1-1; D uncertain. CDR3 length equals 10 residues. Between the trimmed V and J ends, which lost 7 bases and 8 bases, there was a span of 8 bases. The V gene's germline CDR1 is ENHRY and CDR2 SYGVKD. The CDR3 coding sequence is TGTGCCATCACCGCGGGGGAAGCTTTCTTT. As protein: CAITAGEAFF.

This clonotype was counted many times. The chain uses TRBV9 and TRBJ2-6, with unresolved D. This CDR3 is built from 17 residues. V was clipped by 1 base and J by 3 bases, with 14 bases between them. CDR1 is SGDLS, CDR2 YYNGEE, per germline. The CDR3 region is CASSVFEGISGANVLTF. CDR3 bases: TGTGCCAGCAGCGTATTCGAAGGGATCAGTGGGGCCAACGTCCTGACTTTC.

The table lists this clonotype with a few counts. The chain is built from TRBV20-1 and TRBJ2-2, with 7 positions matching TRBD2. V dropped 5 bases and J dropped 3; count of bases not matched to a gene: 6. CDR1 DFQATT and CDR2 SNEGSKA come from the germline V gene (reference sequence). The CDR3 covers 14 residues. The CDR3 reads CSAESGIDTGELFF. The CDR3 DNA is TGCAGTGCTGAGAGCGGGATCGACACCGGGGAGCTGTTTTTT.

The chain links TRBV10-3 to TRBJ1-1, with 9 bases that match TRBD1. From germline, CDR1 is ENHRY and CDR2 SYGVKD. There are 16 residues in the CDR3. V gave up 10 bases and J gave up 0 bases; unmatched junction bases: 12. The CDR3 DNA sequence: TGTGCCAGCAGACAAGGGACAGGGATCCTGAACACTGAAGCTTTCTTT. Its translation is CASRQGTGILNTEAFF.

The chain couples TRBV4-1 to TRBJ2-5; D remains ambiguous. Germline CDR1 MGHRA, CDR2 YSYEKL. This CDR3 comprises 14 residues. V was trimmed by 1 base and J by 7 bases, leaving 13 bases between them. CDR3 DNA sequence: TGCGCCAGCAGCCAAGGGCCCTACCGGGCGACCCAGTACTTC. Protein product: CASSQGPYRATQYF.

The CDR3 nucleotides read TGTGCCAGCAGCGGACTAGCGTTAGATACGCAGTATTTT. This translates into CASSGLALDTQYF. The V and J genes are TRBV7-2 and TRBJ2-3; TRBD2 matches 9 bases. Germline-derived CDR1 and CDR2 are SGHTA and FQGNSA. V dropped 5 bases and J dropped 5; count of bases not matched to a gene: 2. The length of the CDR3 is 13 residues.

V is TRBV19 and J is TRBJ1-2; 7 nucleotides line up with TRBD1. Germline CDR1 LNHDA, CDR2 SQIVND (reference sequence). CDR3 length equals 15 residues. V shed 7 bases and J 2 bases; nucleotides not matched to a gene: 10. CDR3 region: CASIGQDYMNYGYTF. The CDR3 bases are TGTGCCAGTATCGGACAGGATTATATGAACTATGGCTACACCTTC.

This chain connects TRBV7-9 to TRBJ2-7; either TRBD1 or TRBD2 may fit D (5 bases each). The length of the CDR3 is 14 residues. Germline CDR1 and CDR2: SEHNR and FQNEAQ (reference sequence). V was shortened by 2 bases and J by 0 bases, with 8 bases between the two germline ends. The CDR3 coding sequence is TGTGCCAGCAGCTTAATCGGGGCCTCCTACGAGCAGTACTTC. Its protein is CASSLIGASYEQYF.

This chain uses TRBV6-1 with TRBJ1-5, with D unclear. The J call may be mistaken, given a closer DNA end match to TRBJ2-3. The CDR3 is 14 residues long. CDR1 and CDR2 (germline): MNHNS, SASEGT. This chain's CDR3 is CASSERSGADTQYF. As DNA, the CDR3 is TGTGCCAGCAGTGAAAGGAGTGGGGCAGATACGCAGTATTTT.

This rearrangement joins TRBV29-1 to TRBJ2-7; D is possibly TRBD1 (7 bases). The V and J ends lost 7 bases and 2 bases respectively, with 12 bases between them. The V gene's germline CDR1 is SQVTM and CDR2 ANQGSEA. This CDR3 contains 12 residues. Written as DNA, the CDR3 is TGCAGCGCAGGGGGGACACCCTACGAGCAGTACTTC. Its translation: CSAGGTPYEQYF.

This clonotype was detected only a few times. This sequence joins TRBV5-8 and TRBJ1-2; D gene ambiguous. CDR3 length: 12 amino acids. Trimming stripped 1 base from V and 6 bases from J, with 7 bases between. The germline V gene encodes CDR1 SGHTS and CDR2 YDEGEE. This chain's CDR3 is CASSLREDGYTF. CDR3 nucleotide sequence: TGTGCCAGCAGCTTGCGAGAGGATGGCTACACCTTC.